A single sample is the source of the 22 T cell receptor beta chains below, sequenced in a study of T cells in Graves' hyperthyroidism and ophthalmopathy. TCR beta CDR3 regions were amplified from RNA transcripts. RT-PCR in the first round (using the HTBI primer set) targeted the TCR CDR3. TCRdb redid the calling of the multiplex PCR reads with MiXCR, one entry per CDR3 protein. The sample consists of 330,000 or so distinct CDR3 sequences, 18% of them appearing once. The sequenced sample was blood. The receptors stem from a woman between 35 and 50 years old with Graves' ophthalmopathy.

This clonotype was seen at least ten times. At one of its ends the junction is not consistent with the germline gene, which may arise from a read error. The chain is built from TRBV11-2 and TRBJ2-7; unclear D gene. Germline CDR1 is SGHAT and CDR2 is FQNNGV. The CDR3 is 13 residues long. The CDR3, as DNA: TGTGCCAGCAGCCCCGACACAACCTACGGGCAGTACTTC. Its protein product is CASSPDTTYGQYF.

This rearrangement joins TRBV19 to TRBJ2-5; 10 positions match TRBD2. The V segment lost 6 bases and the J segment 4 bases; nucleotides outside the gene matches: 8. The CDR3 contains 15 residues. Germline assignment: CDR1 LNHDA and CDR2 SQIVND (reference sequence). CDR3 protein: CASRSASGSPETQYF. As DNA, the CDR3 is TGTGCCAGTAGGTCTGCTAGCGGGAGTCCAGAGACCCAGTACTTC.

The V gene is TRBV3-1, the J gene TRBJ1-2; 8 bases map to TRBD1. This CDR3 is 16 amino acids long. The V and J ends lost 4 bases and 4 bases, in that order; junction bases with no gene match: 11. Germline V gives CDR1 LGHDT, CDR2 YNNKEL (reference sequence). The CDR3 DNA follows: TGTGCCAGCAGCCCCCAATCTTGGACAGGGTCCTATGGCTACACCTTC. It specifies CASSPQSWTGSYGYTF.

At least ten counts were recorded for this clonotype. This chain links TRBV5-1 with TRBJ1-2; no firm D call. The germline gives CDR1 SGHRS, CDR2 YFSETQ. The CDR3 runs to 16 residues. Trimming cost V 2 bases and J 6 bases, with 20 bases left between them. The CDR3 loop reads CASSLSARRGYHGYTF. The CDR3 DNA is TGCGCCAGCAGCTTATCCGCGAGACGGGGTTATCATGGCTACACCTTC.

This clonotype was detected many times. This rearrangement joins TRBV28 to TRBJ1-2; D gene unclear. The V and J ends lost 6 bases and 0 bases respectively, with 11 bases between them. The CDR3 is 14 residues long. Germline loops: CDR1 MDHEN, CDR2 SYDVKM. CDR3 nucleotide sequence: TGTGCCAGCAGGCCACCGGGATCTAACTATGGCTACACCTTC. This sequence encodes CASRPPGSNYGYTF.

Notes on this clonotype: A much larger clone lies one base from this, so it may be a read error. CDR3 nucleotide sequence: TGCAGCGTTGCCAGGAGGAGGACCGGGGAGCTGTTTTTT. This gives the protein CSVARRRTGELFF. The genes are TRBV29-1 and TRBJ2-2; tentative D call: TRBD2 (5 bases). V gave up 4 bases and J gave up 5 bases, with 11 bases separating them. The CDR3 sequence is 13 residues long. The germline V gene encodes CDR1 SQVTM and CDR2 ANQGSEA.

This sequence joins TRBV18 and TRBJ1-2; no clear D. Germline CDR1 and CDR2: KGHSH and LQKENI. The CDR3 runs to 21 residues. Trimming shortened V by 6 bases and J by 7 bases, and 39 bases separated the two germline ends. The CDR3 here is CASSPLGSARQLPGESGGYTF. CDR3 sequence (DNA): TGTGCCAGCTCCCCCCTGGGGAGCGCCCGCCAACTCCCCGGGGAGAGCGGTGGCTACACCTTC.

This clonotype was found many times. The chain employs TRBV28 and TRBJ1-1; no reliable D call. The CDR3 totals 13 residues. V lost 5 bases, J lost 0 bases, and 7 bases lay in between. Germline V lookup: CDR1 MDHEN, CDR2 SYDVKM. For the CDR3, the DNA is TGTGCCAGCAGTCAGTACATGAACACTGAAGCTTTCTTT. It is translated as CASSQYMNTEAFF.

This clonotype has a count of ten or more. This chain joins TRBV3-1 and TRBJ2-7, with D unresolved. Germline CDR1 is LGHDT and CDR2 is YNNKEL (reference sequence). This CDR3 has 13 amino acids. The V and J ends lost 1 base and 7 bases respectively, with 11 bases between them. The CDR3 reads CASSQVPVGEQYF. The DNA for the CDR3 is TGTGCCAGCAGCCAAGTACCAGTAGGGGAGCAGTACTTC.

In this sample, this clonotype turned up many times. The gene calls are TRBV6-2 or TRBV6-3 and TRBJ2-7, with 9 bases fitting TRBD2. After removal of 5 bases from V and 0 bases from J, the junction contained 5 bases not matched to a gene. CDR3 length equals 15 residues. The germline V gene encodes CDR1 MNHEY and CDR2 SVGEGT. The CDR3 DNA is TGTGCCAGCAGTGGCCGACTAGCGGACTCCTACGAGCAGTACTTC. It yields the protein CASSGRLADSYEQYF.

This clonotype turned up a few times. The chain combines TRBV12-3 or TRBV12-4 with TRBJ2-5, with unresolved D. With 6 bases removed from V and 5 bases from J, the gap between germline ends came to 22 bases. CDR3 length equals 16 residues. CDR3 DNA sequence: TGTGCCAGCAGCTTGGCCCCGACGCCCCTAGGGGAGACCCAGTACTTC. Protein product: CASSLAPTPLGETQYF.

This clonotype was counted at least ten times. This chain joins TRBV28 and TRBJ1-1; 10 nucleotides match TRBD1. This CDR3 spans 14 amino acids. CDR1 is MDHEN, CDR2 SYDVKM, per germline. V shed 6 bases, J shed 6 bases, and the junction held 7 bases outside the gene matches. CDR3 DNA sequence: TGTGCCAGCAGACGACAGGGGGCACCCCCTGAAGCTTTCTTT. Translation gives CASRRQGAPPEAFF.

The genes are TRBV18 and TRBJ1-5; D is unresolved. Germline V gives CDR1 KGHSH, CDR2 LQKENI. CDR3 length equals 15 residues. Trimming removed 4 bases at V and 4 bases at J, with 14 bases between. Here the CDR3 DNA reads TGTGCCAGCTCACTCTTGAGGGTGGATAATCAGCCCCAGCATTTT. Translation: CASSLLRVDNQPQHF.

The sample holds many counts of this clonotype. The genes are TRBV6-1 and TRBJ2-2, with TRBD2 matching over 7 bases. CDR1 MNHNS and CDR2 SASEGT come from the germline V gene. The CDR3 totals 14 residues. Unmatched junction bases numbered 6, after V lost 5 bases and J lost 6 bases. The CDR3 bases are TGTGCCAGCAGTCATTTGGGGGGGGCCGGGGAGCTGTTTTTT. It specifies CASSHLGGAGELFF.

This clonotype was observed a single time. The rearrangement links TRBV24-1 to TRBJ2-7; D is perhaps TRBD1 (5 bases). There are 13 residues in the CDR3. Germline V gives CDR1 KGHDR, CDR2 SFDVKD. Deletions cut 5 bases from V and 5 bases from J, with 12 bases between. CDR3 in DNA: TGTGCCACCAGTGGTCAAGGGGTCAACGAGCAGTACTTC. Translating gives CATSGQGVNEQYF.

This clonotype was counted ten times or more. A much larger clone differs by one base, so this may be a read error. This chain joins TRBV9 and TRBJ2-5; the D is unclear. Per germline, CDR1 SGDLS and CDR2 YYNGEE. CDR3 length: 13 amino acids. In nucleotides, the CDR3 is TGTGCCAGCAACGTGGGGTTACAAGGGACCCAGTACTTC. Protein product: CASNVGLQGTQYF.

This clonotype was counted at least ten times. The chain uses TRBV6-1 and TRBJ2-2; D possibly corresponds to TRBD1 (6 bases). V was cut by 6 bases and J by 6 bases, with 17 bases left in between. CDR3 length: 15 residues. CDR1 MNHNS and CDR2 SASEGT come from the germline V gene. CDR3 bases: TGTGCCAGCAGGCGAGCAGGGGTTGGTCCCGGGGAGCTGTTTTTT. Amino acid sequence: CASRRAGVGPGELFF.

To note about this clonotype: This likely comes from a read error, as the CDR3 has no conserved phenylalanine or tryptophan at its end. The chain links TRBV29-1 to TRBJ1-5, with 8 nucleotides matching TRBD1. The germline gives CDR1 SQVTM, CDR2 ANQGSEA. The V and J ends lost 4 bases and 3 bases, in that order; junction bases with no gene match: 5. This CDR3 region has 14 residues. The CDR3 bases are TGCAGCGTTGGAATGGACAGGGCCAATCAGCCCCAGCATGTT. It translates to CSVGMDRANQPQHV.

This rearrangement joins TRBV7-2 to TRBJ2-5, with TRBD2 as a possible D gene (8 bases). This CDR3 comprises 15 residues. V dropped 5 bases and J dropped 3 bases, with 16 bases sitting between them. CDR1 and CDR2 (germline): SGHTA, FQGNSA. CDR3 loop: CASSRGGTEEETQYF. The DNA for the CDR3 is TGTGCCAGCAGCCGGGGGGGGACAGAAGAAGAGACCCAGTACTTC.

In its sample, this clonotype was seen a few times. A clone one base away is much larger, so this may be a read error. V gene TRBV18 combines with J gene TRBJ2-2; D may be TRBD1 (6 bases). The germline CDR1 and CDR2 sequences are KGHSH and LQKENI. This CDR3 is built from 15 residues. Trimming shortened V by 4 bases and J by 3 bases, and 12 bases separated the two germline ends. In DNA form, the CDR3 reads TGTGCCAGCTCACTGCGACAGGCTTACACCGGGGAGCTGTTTTTT. It translates to CASSLRQAYTGELFF.

The chain has TRBV11-2 and TRBJ1-1, with TRBD1 matching over 12 bases. The CDR3 runs 15 residues. V lost 5 bases and J lost 3; bases outside the gene matches: 4. Germline V gives CDR1 SGHAT, CDR2 FQNNGV. The CDR3 is CASSTGQGAYTEAFF. CDR3 nucleotide sequence: TGTGCCAGCAGCACGGGACAGGGGGCTTACACTGAAGCTTTCTTT.

In this sample, this clonotype turned up a few times. A single base separates this from a much larger clone, so it may be a read error. CDR3 coding DNA: TGTGCCAGCAGTCCCGGTGTAGGGGCGATAGATACGCAGTATTTT. Protein: CASSPGVGAIDTQYF. The rearrangement links TRBV12-3 or TRBV12-4 to TRBJ2-3; weak D call: TRBD1 (5 bases). Trimming shortened V by 5 bases and J by 5 bases, and 17 bases separated the two germline ends. There are 15 residues in the CDR3.